This is a list of T cell receptor beta chains from one sample in a study of T cells in narcolepsy. TCRdb keeps only in-frame clones here, not all; method: immunoSEQ multiplex PCR. The sample records about 25,000 clones, approximately 83% being singletons. Sequenced input: CD45RA- memory CD4+ T cells from PBMCs. All receptors derive from a human donor with narcolepsy. Both conserved end residues are part of each CDR3. Fields, in order: D gene, V gene, clone size, J gene, CDR3 DNA, CDR3 protein. The D gene is left open where the match is weak. Clone sizes are given selectively: once, few, many, or a class where the clone is expanded.

D: .; V: TRBV19; size: .; J: TRBJ1-1; DNA: TGTGCCAGTAAGGAAGGACCCAGGACTGAAGCTTTCTTT; CDR3: CASKEGPRTEAFF
D: TRBD2; V: TRBV4-2; size: .; J: TRBJ2-1; DNA: TGTGCCAGCAGCCAAGAAGTCCTAGCGGGAGGGAATGAGCAGTTCTTC; CDR3: CASSQEVLAGGNEQFF
D: .; V: TRBV30; size: .; J: TRBJ1-6; DNA: TGTGCCTGGAGAGGAGAGGGACGCTCACCCCTCCACTTT; CDR3: CAWRGEGRSPLHF
D: .; V: TRBV6-5; size: .; J: TRBJ2-5; DNA: TGTGCCAGCAGTTACTTTGGCATGACCCAAGAGACCCAGTACTTC; CDR3: CASSYFGMTQETQYF
D: .; V: TRBV11-3; size: few; J: TRBJ2-7; DNA: TGTGCCAGCAGCTTCGAGGCCTCCTACGAGCAGTACTTC; CDR3: CASSFEASYEQYF
D: .; V: TRBV5-1; size: .; J: TRBJ2-3; DNA: TGCGCCAGCAGTCTTTCCTTTGGAGATACGCAGTATTTT; CDR3: CASSLSFGDTQYF
D: .; V: TRBV4-1; size: .; J: TRBJ1-5; DNA: TGCGCCAGCAGCCAGGGCAATCAGCCCCAGCATTTT; CDR3: CASSQGNQPQHF
D: .; V: TRBV27; size: .; J: TRBJ1-4; DNA: TGTGCCAGCAGCTGGAGGGGTTTGGGGGAAAAACTGTTTTTT; CDR3: CASSWRGLGEKLFF
D: .; V: TRBV20-1; size: few; J: TRBJ2-5; DNA: TGCAGTGCTAACGGTGAGACCCAGTACTTC; CDR3: CSANGETQYF
D: .; V: TRBV19; size: .; J: TRBJ1-1; DNA: TGTGCCAGCCGTGGTTTAGGTCGGAGGCCTGAAGCTTTCTTT; CDR3: CASRGLGRRPEAFF
D: .; V: TRBV25-1; size: .; J: TRBJ2-2; DNA: TGTGCCAGCAGTGCCCTGGGGGGCACGAACACCGGGGAGCTGTTTTTT; CDR3: CASSALGGTNTGELFF
D: .; V: TRBV5-1; size: .; J: TRBJ2-7; DNA: TGCGCCAGCAGCTTGGGGATGGGTGGTTCGAGCTCCTACGAGCAGTACTTC; CDR3: CASSLGMGGSSSYEQYF
D: .; V: TRBV7-9; size: .; J: TRBJ2-7; DNA: TGTGCCAGCAGCCTGTTACAGGACGAGCAGTACTTC; CDR3: CASSLLQDEQYF
D: .; V: TRBV7-9; size: .; J: TRBJ1-2; DNA: TGTGCCAGCAGCCCCCCAAGGGCCCCAGACAGACTAGTCAACTATGGCTACACCTTC; CDR3: CASSPPRAPDRLVNYGYTF
D: TRBD2; V: TRBV9; size: .; J: TRBJ2-5; DNA: TGTGCCAGCAGCGTAGGCTCGGGGGGGGAGACCCAGTACTTC; CDR3: CASSVGSGGETQYF
D: .; V: TRBV29-1; size: .; J: TRBJ1-5; DNA: TGCAGCGTTGTTCTCGGGAGCGATCAGCCCCAGCATTTT; CDR3: CSVVLGSDQPQHF
D: TRBD2; V: TRBV9; size: .; J: TRBJ2-5; DNA: TGTGCCAGCAGCCCACGGCCTAGCGGGGGGGGAGAGACCCAGTACTTC; CDR3: CASSPRPSGGGETQYF
D: TRBD1; V: TRBV28; size: .; J: TRBJ1-3; DNA: TGTGCCAGCAGTATCGGGACAGGGGGAAGAAACACCATATATTTT; CDR3: CASSIGTGGRNTIYF
D: .; V: TRBV11-1; size: .; J: TRBJ1-2; DNA: TGTGCCACCTCGCCCGGGACTAACCTAAACTATGGCTACACCTTC; CDR3: CATSPGTNLNYGYTF
D: TRBD1; V: TRBV6-1; size: once; J: TRBJ1-1; DNA: TGTGCCAGCAGTGGGCGACAGGGGAACACTGAAGCTTTCTTT; CDR3: CASSGRQGNTEAFF
D: .; V: TRBV5-6; size: .; J: TRBJ1-2; DNA: TGTGCCAGCAGCGGGAACAGGGACTATGGCTACACCTTC; CDR3: CASSGNRDYGYTF
D: .; V: TRBV4-3; size: few; J: TRBJ2-1; DNA: TGCGCCAGCAGCCAAGACCAGGGGATGAGCGATGAGCAGTTCTTC; CDR3: CASSQDQGMSDEQFF
D: TRBD2; V: TRBV6-5; size: .; J: TRBJ2-1; DNA: TGTGCCAGCACCAAGGGACTAGCGGGAGTCAATGAGCAGTTCTTC; CDR3: CASTKGLAGVNEQFF
D: TRBD2; V: TRBV10-1; size: .; J: TRBJ2-6; DNA: TGCGCCTCAGCCCCAGCGGGAGGTTCTGGGGCCAACGTCCTGACTTTC; CDR3: CASAPAGGSGANVLTF
D: .; V: TRBV4-1; size: .; J: TRBJ2-1; DNA: TGCGCCAGCAGCCAAGGTCTTTTGGGGAATGAGCAGTTCTTC; CDR3: CASSQGLLGNEQFF
D: TRBD2; V: TRBV5-8; size: .; J: TRBJ2-3; DNA: TGTGCCAGCAGCTGGGGACTAGCGGGCACAGATACGCAGTATTTT; CDR3: CASSWGLAGTDTQYF
D: .; V: TRBV7-7; size: few; J: TRBJ1-5; DNA: TGTGCCAGCAGCGCGGGACCGAGGGAGCCCCAGCATTTT; CDR3: CASSAGPREPQHF
D: .; V: TRBV19; size: .; J: TRBJ2-7; DNA: TGTGCCAGTAGTGCCCGTCCCCCCTACGAGCAGTACTTC; CDR3: CASSARPPYEQYF
D: .; V: TRBV7-9; size: .; J: TRBJ2-7; DNA: TGTGCCAGCAGCTGGGGGACACTGGACGGGGCCTACGAGCAGTACTTC; CDR3: CASSWGTLDGAYEQYF
D: .; V: TRBV14; size: .; J: TRBJ2-3; DNA: TGTGCCAGCAGCCCCCTTGGCGTGGCGGGGACTACAGATACGCAGTATTTT; CDR3: CASSPLGVAGTTDTQYF
D: TRBD2; V: TRBV4-2; size: .; J: TRBJ2-7; DNA: TGTGCCAGCAGCCTAATCCCCCCTCTAGCGGGAGATCCCTACGAGCAGTACTTC; CDR3: CASSLIPPLAGDPYEQYF
D: .; V: TRBV30; size: .; J: TRBJ2-1; DNA: TGTGCCTGGAGTGCCTCCCTCGGCAATGAGCAGTTCTTC; CDR3: CAWSASLGNEQFF
D: TRBD1; V: TRBV7-8; size: .; J: TRBJ1-6; DNA: TGTGCCAGCAGCGCCATACAGGGGGCCGGTTCACCCCTCCACTTT; CDR3: CASSAIQGAGSPLHF
D: .; V: TRBV6-6; size: few; J: TRBJ2-7; DNA: TGTGCCAGCAGCCCCGCCTACGAGCAGTACTTC; CDR3: CASSPAYEQYF
D: TRBD2; V: TRBV4-1; size: .; J: TRBJ2-7; DNA: TGCGCCAGCAGCCCGCGTGTAGCGGGCGACGAGCAGTACTTC; CDR3: CASSPRVAGDEQYF
D: .; V: TRBV19; size: .; J: TRBJ1-5; DNA: TGTGCCAGTAGTATGCCCCCCGGGATCCAAGGTAATCAGCCCCAGCATTTT; CDR3: CASSMPPGIQGNQPQHF
D: .; V: TRBV19; size: .; J: TRBJ1-4; DNA: TGTGCCAGTAAACAGATTGCAACTAATGAAAAACTGTTTTTT; CDR3: CASKQIATNEKLFF
D: .; V: TRBV29-1; size: once; J: TRBJ1-1; DNA: TGCAGCGTTGACAGAACGAACACTGAAGCTTTCTTT; CDR3: CSVDRTNTEAFF
D: TRBD1; V: TRBV18; size: .; J: TRBJ1-4; DNA: TGTGCCAGCTCACCACAGCGGCAGGGGGCAACTAATGAAAAACTGTTTTTT; CDR3: CASSPQRQGATNEKLFF
D: .; V: TRBV19; size: .; J: TRBJ1-6; DNA: TGTGCCAGTGGGGAAAGCTCCTATAATTCACCCCTCCACTTT; CDR3: CASGESSYNSPLHF